The sequence of this T cell receptor beta chain was determined in a study of CXCR3-negative and CXCR3-positive naive CD8 T cells. Study results and limitations: Naive cells, whether CXCR3-negative or CXCR3-positive, had similar TRBV-TRBJ usage, while memory cells differed.

CDR1 is LNHDA, CDR2 SQIVND, per germline (reference sequence). The CDR3 loop spans 12 amino acids. With regard to this clonotype: Its antigen is not identified.

The TRB cDNA libraries were prepared by 5' RACE with UMI labels. TCRdb reprocessed the 5' RACE reads and reports one entry per CDR3 protein, with no DNA. This repertoire includes about 38,000 distinct CDR3 sequences. This TCR came from a human donor in good health. Some clones in this sample may be carry-over from other donors' samples. The specimen was memory CD8+ T cells from blood. The gene calls are TRBV19 and TRBJ2-7; as DNA is missing, the TRBD1 call by TCRdb cannot be tested. The CDR3 reads CATSGSSYEQYF.